Listed below are T cell receptor beta chains from one sample, sequenced in a study of a mutant IDH1 vaccine in newly diagnosed glioma. These TCRs are of unknown antigen specificity. Profiled with immunoSEQ multiplex PCR; TCRdb holds only in-frame clones, not every one. The sample yields around 80,000 clones, more than 70% seen once. Sequencing used PBMCs, obtained from a glioma patient whose treatment included an IDH1 peptide vaccine. These receptor sequences come from a woman in her fifties or sixties with glioma. CDR3s include the opening cysteine and the closing phenylalanine or tryptophan. The D gene is left open where the match is weak. A clone size is listed for some rows: how often the clone was seen (once, few, many), or a class if it is expanded.

d_call clone_size j_call v_call cdr3_aa cdr3_nt
NA few TRBJ2-3 TRBV5-1 CASSLADFFLGGSTDTQYF TGCGCCAGCAGCTTGGCCGATTTTTTTTTGGGCGGGAGCACAGATACGCAGTATTTT
TRBD1 NA TRBJ1-1 TRBV10-2 CASKGTGLNTEAFF TGCGCCAGCAAGGGGACAGGGCTAAACACTGAAGCTTTCTTT
TRBD1 NA TRBJ2-3 TRBV14 CASTQTGADTQYF TGTGCCAGCACCCAGACAGGGGCAGATACGCAGTATTTT
TRBD1 NA TRBJ1-3 TRBV4-2 CASSPGQGASGNTIYF TGTGCCAGCAGCCCGGGACAGGGGGCCTCTGGAAACACCATATATTTT
NA NA TRBJ2-7 TRBV20-1 CSARRSYEQYF TGCAGTGCTAGAAGGAGCTACGAGCAGTACTTC
NA once TRBJ2-3 TRBV6-6 CASSFSTDTQYF TGTGCCAGCAGCTTCTCCACAGATACGCAGTATTTT
NA NA TRBJ1-5 TRBV7-8 CASSGINQPQHF TGTGCCAGCAGCGGGATTAATCAGCCCCAGCATTTT
TRBD2 once TRBJ2-1 TRBV7-9 CASSPTSGSSYNEQFF TGTGCCAGCAGCCCAACTAGCGGGAGCTCCTACAATGAGCAGTTCTTC
NA NA TRBJ2-7 TRBV7-9 CASSPTQLDPSSDYEQYF TGTGCCAGCAGCCCAACCCAACTAGACCCTAGCTCTGACTACGAGCAGTACTTC
NA NA TRBJ1-1 TRBV25-1 CASSEAGNTEAFF TGTGCCAGCAGTGAAGCAGGTAACACTGAAGCTTTCTTT
NA NA TRBJ1-1 TRBV11-2 CASSLLQTFEAFF TGTGCCAGCAGCTTACTCCAGACCTTTGAAGCTTTCTTT
NA NA TRBJ2-1 TRBV4-1 CASSQDPYGHEQFF TGCGCCAGCAGCCAAGATCCGTACGGACATGAGCAGTTCTTC
TRBD1 NA TRBJ2-2 TRBV5-1 CASSLERQGEFTGELFF TGCGCCAGCAGCTTGGAGCGCCAGGGGGAGTTCACCGGGGAGCTGTTTTTT
TRBD2 NA TRBJ2-3 TRBV27 CAVGGRKSTDTQYF TGTGCAGTCGGCGGGAGGAAGAGCACAGATACGCAGTATTTT
TRBD1 NA TRBJ2-7 TRBV27 CASSLRGQGSYEQYF TGTGCCAGCAGTTTAAGAGGACAGGGGTCCTACGAGCAGTACTTC
NA once TRBJ2-5 TRBV4-1 CASSPLAGEQYF TGCGCCAGCAGCCCTCTGGCTGGTGAGCAGTACTTC
NA NA TRBJ1-1 TRBV9 CASSVEGGLRTEAFF TGTGCCAGCAGCGTAGAAGGGGGGCTTCGGACTGAAGCTTTCTTT
NA NA TRBJ1-2 TRBV28 CASSFIYGYTF TGTGCCAGCAGTTTTATCTATGGCTACACCTTC
NA NA TRBJ2-7 TRBV19 CASSITGAVYEQYF TGTGCCAGTAGTATAACGGGGGCTGTCTACGAGCAGTACTTC
TRBD1 NA TRBJ1-4 TRBV5-1 CASSLGNTGDGFEKLFF TGCGCCAGCAGCTTAGGGAATACAGGGGACGGGTTTGAAAAACTGTTTTTT
TRBD1 many TRBJ1-2 TRBV30 CAWSVQGIYYGYTF TGTGCCTGGAGTGTACAGGGGATCTACTATGGCTACACCTTC
NA NA TRBJ1-5 TRBV19 CASGFGVSNQPQHF TGTGCCAGTGGCTTTGGGGTTAGCAATCAGCCCCAGCATTTT
NA NA TRBJ1-2 TRBV5-5 CASSTGTQGGYTF TGTGCCAGCAGCACCGGGACCCAGGGCGGCTACACCTTC
NA NA TRBJ1-2 TRBV21-1 CASSPTDDYGYTF TGTGCCAGCAGCCCGACAGACGACTATGGCTACACCTTC
NA few TRBJ2-7 TRBV11-2 CASSLDEQYF TGTGCCAGCAGCTTAGACGAGCAGTACTTC
TRBD1 once TRBJ2-3 TRBV28 CASRSTRGQGAGNTQYF TGTGCCAGCAGATCCACCCGGGGACAGGGAGCGGGTAACACGCAGTATTTT
NA NA TRBJ2-7 TRBV5-4 CASSLGGAGGVEQYF TGTGCCAGCAGCTTGGGAGGGGCCGGGGGAGTCGAGCAGTACTTC
NA NA TRBJ1-2 TRBV28 CASSFSAGMNYGYTF TGTGCCAGCAGTTTTTCGGCGGGAATGAACTATGGCTACACCTTC
NA NA TRBJ2-3 TRBV14 CASSQGARSTHRDTQYF TGTGCCAGCAGCCAAGGGGCTAGATCGACACACAGAGATACGCAGTATTTT
NA NA TRBJ1-4 TRBV9 CASSVAPWAGVLDEKLFF TGTGCCAGCAGCGTAGCCCCTTGGGCAGGGGTGTTGGATGAAAAACTGTTTTTT